This T cell receptor (beta chain) was observed in a study of T cell responses to AZD1222 COVID-19 vaccine. Study conclusions and caveats: The study sampled repertoires only after the peak T cell response. Unmutated variant regions reportedly attract nearly half of all spike-specific TCRs. Females made up more of the donors, who were largely white British, and clonal diversity may have come out too low.

About this clone: The antigen is not known.

The CDR3 contains 14 residues. Germline V gene lookup returns CDR1 MNHEY and CDR2 SVGAGI. The germline V and J ends were trimmed by 6 bases and 2 bases, with 10 bases remaining between them. TCRdb's copy holds only in-frame clones and misses some; the assay was immunoSEQ multiplex PCR. The sample consists of roughly 140,000 clones, roughly 90% of them appearing once. Sequences were derived from peripheral blood, sampled 28 days after the second AZD1222 dose. J is TRBJ2-2 and V is TRBV6-5; tentatively, D is TRBD2 (7 bases). This clonotype was sampled from an adult who received the AZD1222 COVID-19 vaccine. The CDR3 nucleotides are TGTGCCAGCAGGGGGGGGGCCAACACCGGGGAGCTGTTTTTT. Amino acids: CASRGGANTGELFF.